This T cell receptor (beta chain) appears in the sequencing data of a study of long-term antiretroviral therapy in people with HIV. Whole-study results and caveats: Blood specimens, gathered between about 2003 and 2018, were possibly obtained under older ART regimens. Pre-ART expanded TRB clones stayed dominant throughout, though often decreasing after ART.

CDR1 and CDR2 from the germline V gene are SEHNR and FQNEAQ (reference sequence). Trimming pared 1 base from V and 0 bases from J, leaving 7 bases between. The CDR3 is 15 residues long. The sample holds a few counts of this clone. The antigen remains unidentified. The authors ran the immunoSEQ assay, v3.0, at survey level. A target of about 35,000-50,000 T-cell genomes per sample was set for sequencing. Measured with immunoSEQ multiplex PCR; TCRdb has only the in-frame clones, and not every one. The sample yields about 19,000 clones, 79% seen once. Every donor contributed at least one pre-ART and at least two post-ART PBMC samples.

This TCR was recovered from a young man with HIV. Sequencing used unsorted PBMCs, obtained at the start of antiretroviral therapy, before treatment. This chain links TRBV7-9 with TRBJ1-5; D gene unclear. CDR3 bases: TGTGCCAGCAGCTTAGGGTACCTTAGCAATCAGCCCCAGCATTTT. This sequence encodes CASSLGYLSNQPQHF.